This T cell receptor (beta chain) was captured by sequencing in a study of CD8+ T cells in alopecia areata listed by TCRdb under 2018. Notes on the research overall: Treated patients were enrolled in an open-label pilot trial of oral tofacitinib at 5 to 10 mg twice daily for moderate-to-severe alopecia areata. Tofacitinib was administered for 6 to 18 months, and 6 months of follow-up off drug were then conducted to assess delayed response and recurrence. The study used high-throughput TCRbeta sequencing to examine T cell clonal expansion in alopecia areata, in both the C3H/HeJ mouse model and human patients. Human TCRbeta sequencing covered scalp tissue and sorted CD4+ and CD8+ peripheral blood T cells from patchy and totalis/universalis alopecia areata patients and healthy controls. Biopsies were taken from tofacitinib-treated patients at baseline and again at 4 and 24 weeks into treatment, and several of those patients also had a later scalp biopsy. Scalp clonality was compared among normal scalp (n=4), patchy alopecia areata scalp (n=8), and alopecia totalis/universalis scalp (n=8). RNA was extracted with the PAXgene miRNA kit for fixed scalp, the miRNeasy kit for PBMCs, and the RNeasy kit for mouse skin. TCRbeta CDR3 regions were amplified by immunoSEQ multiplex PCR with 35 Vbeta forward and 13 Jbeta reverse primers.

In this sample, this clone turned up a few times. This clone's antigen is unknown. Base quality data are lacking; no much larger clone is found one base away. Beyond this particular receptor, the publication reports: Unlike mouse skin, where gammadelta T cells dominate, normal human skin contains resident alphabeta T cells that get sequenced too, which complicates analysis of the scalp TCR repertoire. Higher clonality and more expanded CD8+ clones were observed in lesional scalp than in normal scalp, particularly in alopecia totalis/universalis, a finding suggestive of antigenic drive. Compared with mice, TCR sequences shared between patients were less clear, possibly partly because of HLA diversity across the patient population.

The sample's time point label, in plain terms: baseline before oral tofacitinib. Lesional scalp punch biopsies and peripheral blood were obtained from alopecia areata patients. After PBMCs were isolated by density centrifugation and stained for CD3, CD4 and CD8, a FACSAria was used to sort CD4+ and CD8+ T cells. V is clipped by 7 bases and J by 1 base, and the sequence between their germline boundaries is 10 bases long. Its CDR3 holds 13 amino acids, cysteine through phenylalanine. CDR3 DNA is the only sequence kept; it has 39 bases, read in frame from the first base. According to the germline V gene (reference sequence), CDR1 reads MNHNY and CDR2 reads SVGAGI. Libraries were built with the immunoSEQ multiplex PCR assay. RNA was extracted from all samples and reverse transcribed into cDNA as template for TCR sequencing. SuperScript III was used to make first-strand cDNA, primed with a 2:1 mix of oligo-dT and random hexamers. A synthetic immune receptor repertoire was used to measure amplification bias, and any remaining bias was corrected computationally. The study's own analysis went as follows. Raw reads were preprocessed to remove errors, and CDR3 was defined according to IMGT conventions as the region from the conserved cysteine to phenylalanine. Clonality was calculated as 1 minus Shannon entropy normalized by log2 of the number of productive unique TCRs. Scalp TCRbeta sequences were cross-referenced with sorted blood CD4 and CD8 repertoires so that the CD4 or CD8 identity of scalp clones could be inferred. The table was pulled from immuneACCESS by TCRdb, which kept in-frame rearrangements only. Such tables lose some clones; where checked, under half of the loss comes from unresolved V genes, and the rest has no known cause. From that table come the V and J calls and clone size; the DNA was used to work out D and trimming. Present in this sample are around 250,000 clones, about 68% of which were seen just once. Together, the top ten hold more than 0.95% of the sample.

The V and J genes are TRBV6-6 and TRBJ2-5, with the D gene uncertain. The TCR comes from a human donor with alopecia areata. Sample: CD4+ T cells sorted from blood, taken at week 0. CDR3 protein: CASTQYSQETQYF. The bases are TGTGCCAGCACTCAATACAGCCAAGAGACCCAGTACTTC.